This T cell receptor (beta chain) is drawn from a study of tumor-infiltrating lymphocytes in glioblastoma multiforme. This CDR3 comprises 16 residues. CDR1 and CDR2 from the germline V gene are MNHNS and SASEGT. Three nested ARM-PCR rounds with V-beta and C-beta primers built TCRB libraries. Unique molecular identifiers were not described for the libraries. TCRdb called the multiplex PCR reads again in MiXCR, with one record for every CDR3 protein. Counted here are about 13,000 distinct CDR3 sequences, over 60% occurring once; the ten biggest clones make up roughly 28%. Comments on this clonotype: The germline gene is not matched at one end of the junction; a read error may be the cause.

The specimen was brain tumor tissue. V usage is TRBV6-1 and J usage is TRBJ1-5; unclear D gene. The receptor's source is a male donor with glioblastoma. The CDR3 DNA reads TGTGCCAGCAGTGGGGGTGGACCTTCGGCCCCTCAGCCCCCGCATTTT. Its translation: CASSGGGPSAPQPPHF.